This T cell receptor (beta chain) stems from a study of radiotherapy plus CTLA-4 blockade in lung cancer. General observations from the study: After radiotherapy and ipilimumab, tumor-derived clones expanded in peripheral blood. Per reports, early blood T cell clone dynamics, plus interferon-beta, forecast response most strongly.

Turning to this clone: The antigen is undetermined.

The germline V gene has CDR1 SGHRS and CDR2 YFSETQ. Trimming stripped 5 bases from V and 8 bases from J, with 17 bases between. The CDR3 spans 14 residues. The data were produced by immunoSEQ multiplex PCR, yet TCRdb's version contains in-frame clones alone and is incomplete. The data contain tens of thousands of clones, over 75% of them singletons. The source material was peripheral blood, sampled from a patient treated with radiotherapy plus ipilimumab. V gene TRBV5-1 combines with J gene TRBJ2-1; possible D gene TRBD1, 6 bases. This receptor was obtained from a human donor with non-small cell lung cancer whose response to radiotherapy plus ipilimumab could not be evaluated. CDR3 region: CASSTFPGADEQFF. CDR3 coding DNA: TGCGCCAGCAGTACGTTCCCAGGGGCCGATGAGCAGTTCTTC.